This TCR beta chain was identified in a study of monozygotic twins with inflammatory bowel disease. Germline lookup yields CDR1 SQVTM and CDR2 ANQGSEA. The CDR3 spans 13 residues. A word on this clonotype: Its cognate antigen is unknown.

The UMIs contained a 6-nucleotide sample barcode. They were added by template switching during cDNA synthesis. Reprocessing the 5' RACE reads, TCRdb reports a single entry for every CDR3 protein and omits DNA. With approximately 400,000 distinct CDR3 sequences in the sample, the ten largest clones hold more than 2%. The study's findings and limits: It was in IBD patients that TCRbeta diversity (inverse Simpson) was lower than in healthy co-twins.

Specimen: blood. The chain recombines TRBV29-1 with TRBJ2-3; the TCRdb call, TRBD2, lacks DNA for checking. This TCR came from a human donor with ulcerative colitis or Crohn's disease, or a healthy co-twin of an affected twin (not recorded which). Here the CDR3 reads CSVLAGLTDTQYF.